Shown below are 9 T cell receptor beta chains from a single sample sequenced in a study of OX40 agonist ivuxolimab in advanced cancers. The protocol was immunoSEQ multiplex PCR, while the TCRdb copy is restricted to in-frame clones and leaves out a portion. Counted here are 70,000 or so clones, approximately 81% occurring once; the ten biggest clones make up approximately 6.1%. The sample was CD4+ or CD8+ T cells sorted from blood, taken in a trial of the OX40 agonist ivuxolimab. The receptors were sampled from an adult with an advanced solid tumor such as melanoma, head and neck, liver or kidney cancer.

The gene calls are TRBV19 and TRBJ2-7, with D tentatively TRBD1 (6 bases). The V and J ends lost 5 bases and 2 bases respectively, with 13 bases between them. The germline CDR1 and CDR2 sequences are LNHDA and SQIVND (reference sequence). CDR3 length: 14 amino acids. The DNA for the CDR3 is TGTGCCAGTAGTCAGGGGATGCGCCCCTACGAGCAGTACTTC. Residues: CASSQGMRPYEQYF.

The rearrangement joins TRBV19 to TRBJ1-2; unclear D gene. This CDR3 is 14 amino acids long. From germline, CDR1 is LNHDA and CDR2 SQIVND (reference sequence). The V end was cut by 6 bases, the J end by 0 bases, with 11 bases between. The CDR3 is CASSRSGANYGYTF. CDR3 nucleotide sequence: TGTGCCAGTAGCAGATCAGGAGCTAACTATGGCTACACCTTC. The variable domain in full, with the rest retrieved from reference TRBV19 and TRBJ1-2, is DGGITQSPKYLFRKEGQNVTLSCEQNLNHDAMYWYRQDPGQGLRLIYYSQIVNDFQKGDIAEGYSVSREKKESFPLTVTSAQKNPTAFYLCASSRSGANYGYTFGSGTRLTVV.

In nucleotides, the CDR3 is TGTGCCAGCAGTTTACCCGGGACAGGGTCGAACACTGAAGCTTTCTTT. Its translation is CASSLPGTGSNTEAFF. V usage is TRBV6-5 and J usage is TRBJ1-1; 9 nucleotides agree with TRBD1. CDR1 and CDR2 from the germline V gene are MNHEY and SVGAGI. Trimming took 4 bases from V and 1 from J; bases not matched to a gene: 7. The CDR3 runs 16 residues.

V gene TRBV7-2 combines with J gene TRBJ1-1; the D gene is possibly TRBD1 (5 bases). The CDR3 extends over 13 amino acids. Germline V lookup: CDR1 SGHTA, CDR2 FQGNSA. V was trimmed by 8 bases and J by 6 bases, leaving 16 bases between them. The CDR3 nucleotides are TGTGCCAGCCGCGCAGGGCTGGTTGCTGAAGCTTTCTTT. Encoded protein: CASRAGLVAEAFF. Full variable domain (rest looked up from reference TRBV7-2 and TRBJ1-1): GAGVSQSPSNKVTEKGKDVELRCDPISGHTALYWYRQSLGQGLEFLIYFQGNSAPDKSGLPSDRFSAERTGGSVSTLTIQRTQQEDSAVYLCASRAGLVAEAFFGQGTRLTVV.

V and J are TRBV6-5 and TRBJ1-5, with TRBD1 identical over 8 bases. The germline gives CDR1 MNHEY, CDR2 SVGAGI. CDR3 length equals 14 residues. The J segment lost 5 bases and the V segment lost 6 bases, leaving 6 bases of the junction unmatched. In nucleotides, the CDR3 is TGTGCCAGCAGCTTGGACAGGGAGTATCAGCCCCAGCATTTT. Its protein product is CASSLDREYQPQHF.

The chain links TRBV4-2 to TRBJ1-2; D is perhaps TRBD1 (5 bases). CDR3 size: 15 residues. The V end lost 4 bases, the J end lost 0 bases, and 12 bases lay between the germline ends. Germline V gene data show CDR1 as LGHNA and CDR2 as YNFKEQ. CDR3 loop: CASSRGTSSNYGYTF. Written as DNA, the CDR3 is TGTGCCAGCAGCCGAGGGACCTCTTCTAACTATGGCTACACCTTC.

The chain links TRBV27 to TRBJ2-1; perhaps TRBD2 as D (5 bases). The CDR3 loop spans 14 amino acids. Trimming left V 7 bases short and J 9 bases short, with 19 bases between. Germline values: CDR1 MNHEY, CDR2 SMNVEV (reference sequence). The CDR3 sequence is CASTPGILDGEQFF. CDR3 nucleotides: TGTGCCAGCACTCCCGGGATCCTCGACGGTGAGCAGTTCTTC.

As DNA, the CDR3 is TGTGCTAGTGCTTCGACAGATAGCAATCAGCCCCAGCATTTT. Translation gives CASASTDSNQPQHF. The chain is built from TRBV12-5 and TRBJ1-5; D perhaps matches TRBD1 (5 bases). Germline V gene lookup returns CDR1 LGHNT and CDR2 FRNRAP. This CDR3 has 14 amino acids. The V end was cut by 7 bases, the J end by 0 bases, with 10 bases between.

The genes are TRBV7-8 and TRBJ2-1; TRBD2 might be the D (6 bases). Per germline, CDR1 SGHVS and CDR2 FQNEAQ. The CDR3 is made up of 15 amino acids. Trimming cost V 2 bases and J 2 bases, with 10 bases left between them. The DNA for the CDR3 is TGTGCCAGCAGCTTACCGGGAGCTACCTACAATGAGCAGTTCTTC. This translates into CASSLPGATYNEQFF.